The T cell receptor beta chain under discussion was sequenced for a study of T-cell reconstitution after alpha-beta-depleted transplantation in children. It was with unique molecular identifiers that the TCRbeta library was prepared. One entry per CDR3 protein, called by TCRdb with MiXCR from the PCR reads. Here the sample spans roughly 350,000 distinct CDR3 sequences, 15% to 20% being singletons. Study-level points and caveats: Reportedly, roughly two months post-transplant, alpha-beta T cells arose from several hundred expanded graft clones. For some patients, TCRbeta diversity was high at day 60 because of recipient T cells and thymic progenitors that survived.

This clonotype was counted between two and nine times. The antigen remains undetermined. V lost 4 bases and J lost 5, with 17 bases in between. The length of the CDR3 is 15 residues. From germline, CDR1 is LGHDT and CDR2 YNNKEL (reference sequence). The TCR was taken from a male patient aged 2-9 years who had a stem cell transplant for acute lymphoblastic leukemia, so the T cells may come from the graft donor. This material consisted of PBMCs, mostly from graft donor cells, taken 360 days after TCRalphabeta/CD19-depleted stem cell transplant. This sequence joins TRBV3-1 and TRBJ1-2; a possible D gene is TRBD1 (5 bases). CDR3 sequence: CASSPQWGKTYGYTF. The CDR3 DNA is TGTGCCAGCAGCCCCCAGTGGGGGAAGACATATGGCTACACCTTC.